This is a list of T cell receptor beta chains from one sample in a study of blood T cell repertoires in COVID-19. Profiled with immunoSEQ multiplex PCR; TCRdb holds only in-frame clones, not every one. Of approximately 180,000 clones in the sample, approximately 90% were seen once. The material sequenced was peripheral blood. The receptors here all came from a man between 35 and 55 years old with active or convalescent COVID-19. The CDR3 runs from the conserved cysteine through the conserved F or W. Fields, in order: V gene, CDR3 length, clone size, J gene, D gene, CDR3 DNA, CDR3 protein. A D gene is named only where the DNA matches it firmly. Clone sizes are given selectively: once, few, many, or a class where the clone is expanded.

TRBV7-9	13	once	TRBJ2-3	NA	TGTGCCAGCAGCTTAGCGGCCGAAGATACGCAGTATTTT	CASSLAAEDTQYF
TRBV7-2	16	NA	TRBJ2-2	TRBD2	TGTGCCAGCAGTCCATCCCTAGCGGGGGCCACCGGGGAGCTGTTTTTT	CASSPSLAGATGELFF
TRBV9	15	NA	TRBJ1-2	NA	TGTGCCAGCAGCGTGGGAGGGCACCCTAACTATGGCTACACCTTC	CASSVGGHPNYGYTF
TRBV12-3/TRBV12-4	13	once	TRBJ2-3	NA	TGTGCCAGCATCGAGACTAGCACAGATACGCAGTATTTT	CASIETSTDTQYF
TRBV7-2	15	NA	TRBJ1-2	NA	TGTGCCAGCAGCTTAGTATCAGATACTAACTATGGCTACACCTTC	CASSLVSDTNYGYTF
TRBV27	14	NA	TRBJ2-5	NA	TGTGCCAGCAGTGCATGGGACTTGAAAGAGACCCAGTACTTC	CASSAWDLKETQYF
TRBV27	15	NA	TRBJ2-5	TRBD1	TGTGCCAGCAGTCCACCGGGACAGAGAGTTGGGACCCAGTACTTC	CASSPPGQRVGTQYF
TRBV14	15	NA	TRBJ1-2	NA	TGTGCCAGCAGCAACGGACCCGTGCTAGGGGGTGGCTACACCTTC	CASSNGPVLGGGYTF
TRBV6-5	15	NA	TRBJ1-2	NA	TGTGCCAGCAGTTTGGTATTCGGAGGGGCCTTTGGCTACACCTTC	CASSLVFGGAFGYTF
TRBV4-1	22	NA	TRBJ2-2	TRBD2	TGCGCCAGCAGCCAAGATGGGATGACTAGCGGGAGGGCCATACAGTACACCGGGGAGCTGTTTTTT	CASSQDGMTSGRAIQYTGELFF